A selection of T cell receptor beta chains follows, all from one sample in a study of CD8 T cells in ankylosing spondylitis. TCRdb reprocessed the 5' RACE reads via MiXCR and lists one record per CDR3 protein. Here the sample spans approximately 200,000 distinct CDR3 sequences, more than 10% being singletons. The sequenced material came from blood, either unsorted or a sorted T cell fraction (not recorded which). The receptors were sampled from a male donor with ankylosing spondylitis or in good health (not recorded which). Each CDR3 is given with its conserved first and last residue. D genes are given only for firm matches. Only some rows state a clone size, as once, few, many or a class for expanded clones.

V: TRBV4-1
J: TRBJ2-1
D: .
length: 14
size: .
DNA: TGCGCCAGCAGCCCACAACAGGGAGATGATGAGCAGTTCTTC
CDR3: CASSPQQGDDEQFF

V: TRBV30
J: TRBJ2-4
D: TRBD1
length: 16
size: many
DNA: TGTGCCTGGAGATGGAAGGGACAGGGATGGATGAACATTCAGTACTTC
CDR3: CAWRWKGQGWMNIQYF

V: TRBV12-3/TRBV12-4
J: TRBJ2-1
D: .
length: 14
size: .
DNA: TGTGCCAGCAGTTTCGGACAGGGAGGGAATGAGCAGTTCTTC
CDR3: CASSFGQGGNEQFF

V: TRBV4-1
J: TRBJ2-5
D: .
length: 14
size: few
DNA: TGCGCCAGCAGCCACTTACCGGTCCAAGAGACCCAGTACTTC
CDR3: CASSHLPVQETQYF

V: TRBV5-1
J: TRBJ1-1
D: .
length: 13
size: few
DNA: TGCGCCAGCAGCATGGGAAGGCCATCCGAAGCTTTCTTT
CDR3: CASSMGRPSEAFF

V: TRBV12-3/TRBV12-4
J: TRBJ2-7
D: .
length: 13
size: .
DNA: TGTGCCAGCAGTTCCTACAGCTCCTACGAGCAGTACTTC
CDR3: CASSSYSSYEQYF

V: TRBV5-4
J: TRBJ2-7
D: TRBD1
length: 14
size: .
DNA: TGTGCCAGCAGCTTACAGGGGTCTGACTACGAGCAGTACTTC
CDR3: CASSLQGSDYEQYF

V: TRBV7-6
J: TRBJ2-1
D: TRBD2
length: 15
size: .
DNA: TGTGCCAGCAGCCCACTAGCGGGAGCCCCCAATGAGCAGTTCTTC
CDR3: CASSPLAGAPNEQFF

V: TRBV7-6
J: TRBJ2-1
D: TRBD2
length: 16
size: .
DNA: TGTGCCAGCAGCCCGATTCTAGCGGGAGAAAGTAATGAGCAGTTCTTC
CDR3: CASSPILAGESNEQFF

V: TRBV5-1
J: TRBJ2-1
D: TRBD2
length: 17
size: few
DNA: TGCGCCAGCAGCTGGGGGACTAGCGGGGGCCCTTACAATGAGCAGTTCTTC
CDR3: CASSWGTSGGPYNEQFF

V: TRBV15
J: TRBJ1-2
D: .
length: 16
size: few
DNA: TGTGCCACCAGCCCCCGGGCGGGGGCCGCCCGCTATGGCTACACCTTC
CDR3: CATSPRAGAARYGYTF

V: TRBV4-2
J: TRBJ2-1
D: TRBD2
length: 16
size: many
DNA: TGTGCCAGCAGCCAAGAAGAGCCTAGCGGGAGAGATGAGCAGTTCTTC
CDR3: CASSQEEPSGRDEQFF

V: TRBV4-1
J: TRBJ2-5
D: .
length: 13
size: many
DNA: TGCGCCAGCAGCCAGGCCCTAAGAGAGACCCAGTACTTC
CDR3: CASSQALRETQYF

V: TRBV7-6
J: TRBJ2-1
D: .
length: 15
size: .
DNA: TGTGCCAGCAGCTTAAGGGGGGGGGCGGCAAATGAGCAGTTCTTC
CDR3: CASSLRGGAANEQFF

V: TRBV25-1
J: TRBJ1-2
D: .
length: 15
size: .
DNA: TGTGCCAGCATGGGATCAAGGGGGGCTCTTCATGGCTACACCTTC
CDR3: CASMGSRGALHGYTF

V: TRBV11-1
J: TRBJ2-6
D: .
length: 18
size: .
DNA: TGTGCCAGCAGCTTAGTAGAGGCAGGTTTACCTGGGGCCAACGTCCTGACTTTC
CDR3: CASSLVEAGLPGANVLTF

V: TRBV3-1
J: TRBJ2-1
D: TRBD2
length: 16
size: few
DNA: TGTGCCAGCAGCCAAGTAATAGCGGGGGGGAAGAATGAGCAGTTCTTC
CDR3: CASSQVIAGGKNEQFF

V: TRBV15
J: TRBJ1-2
D: TRBD1
length: 14
size: .
DNA: TGTGCCACCAGCAGAGATAGGACAGGCTATGGCTACACCTTC
CDR3: CATSRDRTGYGYTF

V: TRBV6-1
J: TRBJ2-7
D: TRBD1
length: 15
size: .
DNA: TGTGCCAGCAGTATCACGGGCAGGGGGATCTACGAGCAGTACTTC
CDR3: CASSITGRGIYEQYF

V: TRBV6-1
J: TRBJ2-1
D: TRBD1
length: 14
size: .
DNA: TGTGCCAGCAGTAGGGACAGGGGTTACAATGAGCAGTTCTTC
CDR3: CASSRDRGYNEQFF

V: TRBV29-1
J: TRBJ2-4
D: TRBD1
length: 12
size: .
DNA: TGCAGCGCGACAGGGGCCGGGAACATTCAGTACTTC
CDR3: CSATGAGNIQYF

V: TRBV25-1
J: TRBJ1-5
D: TRBD1
length: 12
size: few
DNA: TGTGAAGACAGGGGGCGAGGTCAGCCCCAGCATTTT
CDR3: CEDRGRGQPQHF

V: TRBV7-9
J: TRBJ2-1
D: .
length: 10
size: few
DNA: TGTGCCAGCGTCGAAGGCGAGCAGTTCTTC
CDR3: CASVEGEQFF

V: TRBV5-1
J: TRBJ1-5
D: .
length: 14
size: many
DNA: TGCGCCAGCAGCTTGGAGCAGGGAGGTCAGCCCCAGCATTTT
CDR3: CASSLEQGGQPQHF

V: TRBV7-9
J: TRBJ2-1
D: .
length: 16
size: few
DNA: TGTGCCAGCAGCCCCGGGGAAGCTCTCGTCTACAATGAGCAGTTCTTC
CDR3: CASSPGEALVYNEQFF

V: TRBV5-1
J: TRBJ2-3
D: TRBD2
length: 17
size: .
DNA: TGCGCCAGCAGTTTCGGGACTAGCGGGAGGGCCGTAGATACGCAGTATTTT
CDR3: CASSFGTSGRAVDTQYF

V: TRBV4-1
J: TRBJ2-5
D: .
length: 15
size: .
DNA: TGCGCCAGCAGGTTTACCCCGGCACCCCAAGAGACCCAGTACTTC
CDR3: CASRFTPAPQETQYF

V: TRBV5-6
J: TRBJ2-4
D: .
length: 17
size: .
DNA: TGTGCCAGCAGCTGGTGGGCCGGGGGCCTAGCCAAAAACATTCAGTACTTC
CDR3: CASSWWAGGLAKNIQYF

V: TRBV12-3/TRBV12-4
J: TRBJ2-1
D: TRBD1
length: 20
size: .
DNA: TGTGCCAGCAGTTTGGTACAGGGGTATACGAGGGAAAGCTCCTACAATGAGCAGTTCTTC
CDR3: CASSLVQGYTRESSYNEQFF

V: TRBV12-3/TRBV12-4
J: TRBJ2-2
D: TRBD2
length: 16
size: .
DNA: TGTGCCAGCAGCCGCCCCGGGGAGGGAGACGACGGGGAGCTGTTTTTT
CDR3: CASSRPGEGDDGELFF

V: TRBV5-1
J: TRBJ2-2
D: .
length: 12
size: few
DNA: TGCGCCAGCAGTTTACACACCGGGGAGCTGTTTTTT
CDR3: CASSLHTGELFF

V: TRBV7-2
J: TRBJ1-2
D: .
length: 13
size: few
DNA: TGTGCCAGCAGCTTAGCGGGCAGCTTCGGCTACACCTTC
CDR3: CASSLAGSFGYTF

V: TRBV27
J: TRBJ2-7
D: .
length: 14
size: few
DNA: TGTGCCAGCAAACTTGGGGGCCCCTCCTACGAGCAGTACTTC
CDR3: CASKLGGPSYEQYF

V: TRBV11-2
J: TRBJ2-3
D: .
length: 18
size: few
DNA: TGTGCCAGCAGCTTGAATATATGGGCCGCCCTCCCCACAGATACGCAGTATTTT
CDR3: CASSLNIWAALPTDTQYF

V: TRBV27
J: TRBJ2-7
D: TRBD2
length: 15
size: few
DNA: TGTGCCAGCAGTTTTGCGGGAGGACTAGTTTACGAGCAGTACTTC
CDR3: CASSFAGGLVYEQYF

V: TRBV11-2
J: TRBJ2-1
D: TRBD2
length: 16
size: few
DNA: TGTGCCAGCAGCGATTCTAGCGGGGGTTGGTACAATGAGCAGTTCTTC
CDR3: CASSDSSGGWYNEQFF

V: TRBV4-1
J: TRBJ2-5
D: .
length: 14
size: few
DNA: TGCGCCAGCAGCCACCAAGACGGCCAAGAGACCCAGTACTTC
CDR3: CASSHQDGQETQYF

V: TRBV7-9
J: TRBJ2-1
D: .
length: 15
size: .
DNA: TGTGCCAGCAGCTTAGGACCCATCAAGAAAAATGAGCAGTTCTTC
CDR3: CASSLGPIKKNEQFF

V: TRBV3-1
J: TRBJ2-7
D: .
length: 15
size: few
DNA: TGTGCCAGCAGCCACCCTTCCCAAGACAGCTACGAGCAGTACTTC
CDR3: CASSHPSQDSYEQYF

V: TRBV5-1
J: TRBJ2-7
D: .
length: 14
size: few
DNA: TGCGCCAGCAGCCTGACAGTGAGCTCCTACGAGCAGTACTTC
CDR3: CASSLTVSSYEQYF

V: TRBV20-1
J: TRBJ1-3
D: .
length: 12
size: few
DNA: TGCAGTGCCCTAGGGGACTTCGACACCATATATTTT
CDR3: CSALGDFDTIYF

V: TRBV11-1
J: TRBJ1-1
D: .
length: 13
size: few
DNA: TGTGCCAGCAGCTGGAACACTTACACTGAAGCTTTCTTT
CDR3: CASSWNTYTEAFF

V: TRBV29-1
J: TRBJ2-1
D: TRBD2
length: 14
size: .
DNA: TGCAGCGACGCCACTAGCGAGTCCTACAATGAGCAGTTCTTC
CDR3: CSDATSESYNEQFF

V: TRBV29-1
J: TRBJ2-5
D: .
length: 11
size: many
DNA: TGCAGCGCCCTAGGTTACGAGACCCAGTACTTC
CDR3: CSALGYETQYF

V: TRBV4-2
J: TRBJ2-1
D: .
length: 16
size: .
DNA: TGTGCCAGCAGCCAAGAGGACGGCCAGGGCTACAATGAGCAGTTCTTC
CDR3: CASSQEDGQGYNEQFF

V: TRBV12-3/TRBV12-4
J: TRBJ2-1
D: TRBD2
length: 15
size: few
DNA: TGTGCCAGCTCCACCGGGACTAGCGCGCACAATGAGCAGTTCTTC
CDR3: CASSTGTSAHNEQFF

V: TRBV7-9
J: TRBJ1-2
D: .
length: 14
size: .
DNA: TGTGCCAGCAGCTCCAGAGAAAGGCGGCGTGGCTACACCTTC
CDR3: CASSSRERRRGYTF

V: TRBV15
J: TRBJ2-2
D: .
length: 13
size: .
DNA: TGTGCCACCAGCACGGCGAACACCGGGGAGCTGTTTTTT
CDR3: CATSTANTGELFF

V: TRBV27
J: TRBJ2-7
D: TRBD1
length: 14
size: .
DNA: TGTGCCAGCAGTTTAAGGGGACAGGGGTACGAGCAGTACTTC
CDR3: CASSLRGQGYEQYF

V: TRBV12-3/TRBV12-4
J: TRBJ2-6
D: .
length: 18
size: .
DNA: TGTGCCAGCAGTCAACAAGTCCTTATTTCCTCTGGGGCCAACGTCCTGACTTTC
CDR3: CASSQQVLISSGANVLTF